This T cell receptor (beta chain) was sequenced in a study of OX40 agonist ivuxolimab in advanced cancers. The protocol was immunoSEQ multiplex PCR, while the TCRdb copy is restricted to in-frame clones and leaves out a portion. The sample lists 75,000 to 100,000 clones, roughly 90% seen once, with about 3.6% in the top ten. Regarding this clone: What it binds is unknown.

Findings of the study overall: CD8+ T cells showed, on average, more clonal expansion than CD4+ cells. Clonal expansion in partial responders at 0.1-3.0 mg/kg ranked among the lowest. In the expanded peripheral T cells, antigen specificity was never determined. Certain nonresponders likewise exhibited a low normalized T-cell clonal expansion.

This CDR3 has 15 residues. The ends lost 5 bases at V and 3 bases at J; junction bases unmatched: 9. Germline CDR1 MNHEY, CDR2 SMNVEV (reference sequence). The TCR was taken from an adult with an advanced solid tumor such as melanoma, head and neck, liver or kidney cancer. V and J are TRBV27 and TRBJ2-7; 8 bases agree with TRBD1. This sample comprised CD4+ or CD8+ T cells sorted from blood, obtained in a trial of the OX40 agonist ivuxolimab. The CDR3 sequence is CASSPGTGGLYEQYF. In DNA form, the CDR3 reads TGTGCCAGCAGTCCAGGGACAGGAGGACTCTACGAGCAGTACTTC.